The 27 T cell receptor beta chains in this list originate from one sample, sequenced in a study of spatial heterogeneity in lung cancer. Time point meaning: blood at routine non-recurrence follow-up after resection. TCRdb ran MiXCR on the 5' RACE reads and lists one entry per CDR3 protein. The sample carries around 32,000 distinct CDR3 sequences, roughly a tenth recorded once. Sequences were derived from PBMCs, sampled at follow-up. The receptor set was obtained from a female donor with early-stage non-small cell lung cancer.

The chain's CDR3 is CASSPQASSYEQYF. Written as DNA, the CDR3 is TGTGCCAGTAGTCCACAGGCGAGCTCCTACGAGCAGTACTTC. This sequence joins TRBV19 and TRBJ2-7, with D possibly being TRBD1 (5 bases). V lost 5 bases and J 0 bases, leaving 11 bases between the germline ends. CDR3 size: 14 residues. Looked up from germline, CDR1 is LNHDA and CDR2 is SQIVND (reference sequence).

This clonotype occurred a few times. The V and J genes are TRBV19 and TRBJ2-1; 7 bases align to TRBD1. The CDR3 has 15 amino acids. Per the germline V gene, CDR1 is LNHDA and CDR2 is SQIVND (reference sequence). V shed 3 bases, J shed 3 bases, and the junction held 5 bases outside the gene matches. This chain's CDR3 is CASSIAGGIYNEQFF. The DNA for the CDR3 is TGTGCCAGTAGTATTGCAGGGGGAATCTACAATGAGCAGTTCTTC.

The V and J genes are TRBV29-1 and TRBJ2-2; TRBD1 matches 8 bases. J was trimmed by 1 base and V by 8 bases; bases with no gene match: 6. CDR3 length equals 14 residues. Germline V gene data show CDR1 as SQVTM and CDR2 as ANQGSEA. DNA of the CDR3: TGCAGCTCTACAGGGGGTGGGAACACCGGGGAGCTGTTTTTT. Translated: CSSTGGGNTGELFF.

This clonotype was detected many times. V gene TRBV19 combines with J gene TRBJ2-7; D uncertain. Germline loops: CDR1 LNHDA, CDR2 SQIVND (reference sequence). CDR3 size: 15 residues. Trimming removed 5 bases at V and 1 base at J, with 15 bases between. Here the CDR3 reads CASSQTSTRSYEQYF. Here the CDR3 DNA reads TGTGCCAGTAGTCAAACCTCGACTCGATCCTACGAGCAGTACTTC. The variable domain in full, completed from reference TRBV19 and TRBJ2-7, reads DGGITQSPKYLFRKEGQNVTLSCEQNLNHDAMYWYRQDPGQGLRLIYYSQIVNDFQKGDIAEGYSVSREKKESFPLTVTSAQKNPTAFYLCASSQTSTRSYEQYFGPGTRLTVT.

This clonotype was counted at least ten times. The gene calls are TRBV10-3 and TRBJ2-4; D perhaps matches TRBD2 (6 bases). The V gene's germline CDR1 is ENHRY and CDR2 SYGVKD. V lost 0 bases, J lost 10 bases, and 7 bases lay in between. The CDR3 sequence is 12 residues long. The CDR3 DNA sequence: TGTGCCATCAGTGAGTCGGCGGGGATTCAGTACTTC. Protein: CAISESAGIQYF.

This clonotype appeared many times. The V call is TRBV29-1, the J call TRBJ1-1; 7 nucleotides line up with TRBD1. The CDR3 has 13 amino acids. CDR1 and CDR2 from the germline V gene are SQVTM and ANQGSEA. The ends lost 7 bases at V and 0 bases at J; junction bases unmatched: 5. CDR3: CSADDRVNTEAFF. Here the CDR3 DNA reads TGCAGCGCCGACGACAGGGTGAACACTGAAGCTTTCTTT.

The J gene is TRBJ1-1, the V gene TRBV7-2; D is unresolved. The V end lost 4 bases, the J end lost 3 bases, and 9 bases lay between the germline ends. The CDR3 extends over 13 amino acids. The germline gives CDR1 SGHTA, CDR2 FQGNSA. CDR3 nucleotide sequence: TGTGCCAGCAGCTCCTCAGAGTACACTGAAGCTTTCTTT. Translating it yields CASSSSEYTEAFF. The variable domain in full, with the rest retrieved from reference TRBV7-2 and TRBJ1-1, is GAGVSQSPSNKVTEKGKDVELRCDPISGHTALYWYRQSLGQGLEFLIYFQGNSAPDKSGLPSDRFSAERTGGSVSTLTIQRTQQEDSAVYLCASSSSEYTEAFFGQGTRLTVV.

This clonotype was seen only a few times. The chain couples TRBV6-1 to TRBJ2-1; possible D gene TRBD1, 6 bases. The V end was cut by 6 bases, the J end by 4 bases, with 10 bases between. Per the germline V gene, CDR1 is MNHNS and CDR2 is SASEGT. This CDR3 comprises 13 residues. CDR3 sequence reads: CASSSGAYNEQFF. The CDR3 DNA reads TGTGCCAGCAGCTCAGGGGCGTACAATGAGCAGTTCTTC.

This clonotype occurred many times. This chain connects TRBV7-6 to TRBJ2-2; 14 bases map to TRBD2. This CDR3 spans 18 amino acids. V gave up 0 bases and J gave up 5 bases; unmatched junction bases: 5. Germline CDR1 SGHVS, CDR2 FNYEAQ. CDR3 sequence (DNA): TGTGCCAGCAGCTTAGCGGGACTAGCGGGGGCGTCAACCGGGGAGCTGTTTTTT. Amino acid sequence: CASSLAGLAGASTGELFF.

This clonotype was counted many times. The chain recombines TRBV29-1 with TRBJ1-1; possibly TRBD1 for D (6 bases). Trimming cost V 6 bases and J 7 bases, with 15 bases left between them. The germline V gene encodes CDR1 SQVTM and CDR2 ANQGSEA. This CDR3 has 12 residues. The CDR3 DNA is TGCAGCGTCCCATTCCCGGGACATGAAGCTTTCTTT. This gives the protein CSVPFPGHEAFF.

This clonotype was picked up many times. The chain uses TRBV9 and TRBJ2-2; D gene ambiguous. Germline lookup yields CDR1 SGDLS and CDR2 YYNGEE. The CDR3 runs 13 residues. Trimming stripped 4 bases from V and 7 bases from J, with 11 bases between. CDR3 nucleotide sequence: TGTGCCAGCAGCCGACTCGGCGGCGGGGAGCTGTTTTTT. This translates into CASSRLGGGELFF.

This clonotype counts as medium-sized. The chain recombines TRBV12-3 or TRBV12-4 with TRBJ2-2; no firm D call. The V gene lost 3 bases and the J gene lost 0 bases, with 14 bases spanning the gap. The CDR3 length is 17 residues. CDR3 protein: CASSFGRRRTNTGELFF. The DNA for the CDR3 is TGTGCCAGCAGTTTCGGTAGACGGCGAACGAACACCGGGGAGCTGTTTTTT.

This CDR3 reads CASPKVYSNQPQHF. CDR3 nucleotide sequence: TGTGCCAGCCCTAAGGTTTATAGCAATCAGCCCCAGCATTTT. The chain has TRBV6-4 and TRBJ1-5; D not certain. The CDR3 consists of 14 residues. Germline CDR1 and CDR2: MRHNA and SNTAGT. The V gene lost 8 bases and the J gene lost 0 bases, with 11 bases spanning the gap.

This clonotype was counted ten times or more. This rearrangement joins TRBV7-2 to TRBJ1-1; the D is unclear. The CDR3 has 14 residues. Germline CDR1 and CDR2: SGHTA and FQGNSA. V was shortened by 1 base and J by 1 base, with 7 bases between the two germline ends. In DNA form, the CDR3 reads TGTGCCAGCAGCTTAGATGTCAGGAACACTGAAGCTTTCTTT. Its translation: CASSLDVRNTEAFF.

This clonotype has ten or more counts. The chain recombines TRBV20-1 with TRBJ1-1; D may be TRBD1 (5 bases). The CDR3 is 12 residues long. V was trimmed by 5 bases and J by 4 bases, leaving 11 bases between them. Germline CDR1 is DFQATT and CDR2 is SNEGSKA (reference sequence). The CDR3 reads CSALTGGTEAFF. DNA for the CDR3: TGCAGTGCTCTGACGGGGGGCACTGAAGCTTTCTTT.

This clonotype occurred a few times. The V call is TRBV29-1, the J call TRBJ2-1, with D hard to call. Trimming shortened V by 1 base and J by 5 bases, and 12 bases separated the two germline ends. Germline CDR1 and CDR2: SQVTM and ANQGSEA. The CDR3 length is 14 residues. In nucleotides, the CDR3 is TGCAGCGTTGAAGTCCCGGGCAGCAACAATGAGCAGTTCTTC. Translated: CSVEVPGSNNEQFF.

This clonotype has a count of ten or more. V usage is TRBV20-1 and J usage is TRBJ1-5; a weak D match, TRBD1 (5 bases). The germline gives CDR1 DFQATT, CDR2 SNEGSKA (reference sequence). The CDR3 extends over 12 amino acids. Trimming shortened V by 3 bases and J by 9 bases, and 12 bases separated the two germline ends. CDR3 in DNA: TGCAGTGCTAGGACAGAGCTATCGCCCCAGCATTTT. This sequence encodes CSARTELSPQHF.

This clonotype showed up just a few times. The chain is built from TRBV20-1 and TRBJ2-3; 9 nucleotides align to TRBD2. In germline, CDR1 is DFQATT, CDR2 SNEGSKA (reference sequence). The trim removed 4 bases at V and 2 bases at J, leaving 7 bases unmatched. The CDR3 totals 15 residues. The CDR3 loop reads CSATTRLAATDTQYF. The DNA for the CDR3 is TGCAGTGCTACCACTCGACTAGCGGCCACAGATACGCAGTATTTT.

In this sample, this clonotype turned up many times. This chain links TRBV5-4 with TRBJ2-3; D possibly corresponds to TRBD2 (6 bases). The germline CDR1 and CDR2 sequences are SGHNT and YYREEE (reference sequence). Trimming took 4 bases from V and 10 from J, leaving 16 bases between them. This CDR3 has 13 residues. CDR3 region: CASSPGGDLAQYF. CDR3 nucleotides: TGTGCCAGCAGCCCGGGCGGGGACCTGGCGCAGTATTTT.

Many counts were recorded for this clonotype. The chain links TRBV28 to TRBJ2-5; 9 nucleotides match TRBD2. CDR3 length equals 15 residues. V lost 8 bases to trimming and J lost 2 bases; unmatched junction nucleotides: 9. The germline V gene has CDR1 MDHEN and CDR2 SYDVKM. CDR3 in amino acids: CASLRELAGQETQYF. In DNA, the CDR3 is TGTGCCAGCCTAAGAGAGCTAGCGGGGCAAGAGACCCAGTACTTC.

This clonotype was observed many times. The V gene is TRBV11-2, the J gene TRBJ1-1, with TRBD1 as a possible D gene (5 bases). Per the germline V gene, CDR1 is SGHAT and CDR2 is FQNNGV. This CDR3 region has 16 residues. Trimming stripped 5 bases from V and 0 bases from J, with 16 bases between. The CDR3 loop reads CASSPGLQDLNTEAFF. The DNA for the CDR3 is TGTGCCAGCAGCCCGGGGCTCCAAGACCTGAACACTGAAGCTTTCTTT.

This clonotype was detected only a few times. The chain joins TRBV20-1 to TRBJ1-1; D remains ambiguous. Germline V CDR1 and CDR2: DFQATT, SNEGSKA (reference sequence). CDR3 length: 13 residues. Trimming removed 3 bases from V and 4 bases from J, with 12 bases in between. The CDR3: CSASGPTSTEAFF. CDR3 nucleotide sequence: TGCAGTGCTAGCGGGCCAACGAGCACTGAAGCTTTCTTT.

The chain couples TRBV12-3 or TRBV12-4 to TRBJ2-7, with D possibly called TRBD1 or TRBD2 (5 bases each). Trimming took off 5 bases at V and 5 bases at J, with 13 bases between the two ends. The CDR3 spans 13 residues. The CDR3 nucleotides read TGTGCCAGCAGTGTATCAGGGAGCAACGAGCAGTACTTC. Its protein is CASSVSGSNEQYF.

This clonotype was recorded at least ten times. The rearrangement links TRBV5-5 to TRBJ2-1; TRBD2 aligns across 8 bases. Germline values: CDR1 SGHKS, CDR2 YYEKEE (reference sequence). The CDR3 consists of 15 residues. V lost 3 bases, J lost 5 bases, and 7 bases stayed unmatched. The CDR3 DNA sequence: TGTGCCAGCAGCTCTCCGGGAGGGTCCAACAATGAGCAGTTCTTC. It codes for CASSSPGGSNNEQFF.

At least ten counts were recorded for this clonotype. The gene calls are TRBV7-9 and TRBJ1-5; 9 positions agree with TRBD1. With 2 bases clipped from V and 6 bases from J, the junction kept 5 bases outside the gene matches. The CDR3 extends over 15 amino acids. Germline V gives CDR1 SEHNR, CDR2 FQNEAQ (reference sequence). CDR3 DNA: TGTGCCAGCAGCTTAAACAGGGGGCGGGTTCAGCCCCAGCATTTT. This sequence encodes CASSLNRGRVQPQHF.

CDR3 bases: TGTGCCAGCAGCATAGGAGGGGGCGGCACAGATACGCAGTATTTT. The encoded protein is CASSIGGGGTDTQYF. This chain links TRBV7-2 with TRBJ2-3, with D tentatively TRBD1 (7 bases). V lost 5 bases to trimming and J lost 1 base, with 13 bases between them. Per germline, CDR1 SGHTA and CDR2 FQGNSA. This CDR3 has 15 amino acids.

This clonotype has ten or more counts. The chain recombines TRBV7-6 with TRBJ2-2; 7 bases match TRBD1. This CDR3 comprises 15 residues. Germline trimming cut 3 bases from V and 7 bases from J; bases unmatched to any gene: 8. CDR1 and CDR2 (germline): SGHVS, FNYEAQ. CDR3 sequence reads: CASSLGQPFHGELFF. Here the CDR3 DNA reads TGTGCCAGCAGCTTGGGACAGCCTTTCCACGGGGAGCTGTTTTTT.